This T cell receptor (beta chain) was documented in a study of shared clonotypes between healthy human individuals. Original analysis: With immunoSEQ giving junction-only sequences and no quality scores, filtering differed. Sequencing used immunoSEQ multiplex PCR; TCRdb keeps in-frame clones, though not all of them. That table supplies the V and J calls and clone size; D and trimming were determined from the DNA. This table has more than 850,000 clones, roughly 74% appearing once. CDR1 and CDR2 from the germline V gene are SGDLS and YYNGEE. With 1 base removed from V and 6 bases from J, the gap between germline ends came to 2 bases. The CDR3 extends over 11 amino acids. Study results and limitations: Among non-shared clonotypes, generation probabilities were lower than among those shared by all four donors.

Comment on this clone: Its antigen is not identified.

Material for sequencing was memory CD4+ T cells from PBMCs. Noted subset: CD45RA-negative fraction. V gene TRBV9 combines with J gene TRBJ2-1; D gene ambiguous. The sequence was collected from a man between 18 and 29 years old in good health. Some clones in this sample may be carry-over from other donors' samples. Here the CDR3 reads CASSVSNEQFF. DNA for the CDR3: TGTGCCAGCAGCGTAAGCAATGAGCAGTTCTTC. The full variable domain, completed using reference TRBV9 and TRBJ2-1, is DSGVTQTPKHLITATGQRVTLRCSPRSGDLSVYWYQQSLDQGLQFLIQYYNGEERAKGNILERFSAQQFPDLHSELNLSSLELGDSALYFCASSVSNEQFFGPGTRLTVL.